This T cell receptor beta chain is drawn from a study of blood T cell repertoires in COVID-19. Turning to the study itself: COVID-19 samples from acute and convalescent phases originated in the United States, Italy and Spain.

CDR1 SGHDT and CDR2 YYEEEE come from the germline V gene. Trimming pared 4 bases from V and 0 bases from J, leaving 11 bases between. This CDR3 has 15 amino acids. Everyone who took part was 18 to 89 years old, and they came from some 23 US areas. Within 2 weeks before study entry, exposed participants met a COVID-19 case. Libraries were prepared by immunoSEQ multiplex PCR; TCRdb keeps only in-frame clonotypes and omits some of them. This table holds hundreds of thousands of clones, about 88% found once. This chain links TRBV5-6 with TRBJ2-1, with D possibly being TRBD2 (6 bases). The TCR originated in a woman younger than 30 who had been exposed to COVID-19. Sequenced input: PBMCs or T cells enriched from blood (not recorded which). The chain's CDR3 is CASSPGVNSYNEQFF. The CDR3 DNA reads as TGTGCCAGCAGCCCGGGAGTAAACTCCTACAATGAGCAGTTCTTC.